This T cell receptor beta chain came from a study of CXCR3-negative and CXCR3-positive naive CD8 T cells. Study conclusions and caveats: Post-cryopreservation CXCR3 expression was partly diminished, and the bulk of assays employed fresh PBMCs. Against CXCR3-negative naive cells, CXCR3-positive naive cells showed more hydrophobic TRB CDR3s. Memory cells differed in TRBV-TRBJ usage, but naive CXCR3-negative and CXCR3-positive cells had similar usage.

UMI-labeled 5' RACE TRB cDNA libraries were prepared from the cells. From its re-call of the 5' RACE reads, TCRdb lists each CDR3 protein once, without DNA. The specimen's table records approximately 120,000 distinct CDR3 sequences. Comments on this clonotype: Its antigen remains unknown.

Germline V gives CDR1 SGHRS, CDR2 YFSETQ. The CDR3 is 15 amino acids. CD45RO-CCR7+CD27+CD95- cells counted as naive CD8+ T cells. This sequence was found in a human donor in good health. Some clones in this sample may be carry-over from other donors' samples. The source material was naive CXCR3+ CD8+ T cells from blood. Subset in this sample: CD45RO-CCR7+CD27+CD95- naive CD8+ T cells expressing CXCR3 (TNR3+). V and J are TRBV5-1 and TRBJ2-2; TCRdb calls TRBD1, which cannot be checked without DNA. CDR3 sequence: CASSWGDRNTGELFF.